The clone carrying this TCR beta chain was counted many times. Its target is not known. V lost 6 bases and J lost 3, with 3 bases in between. There are 11 residues in the CDR3. This sample's time point: newly diagnosed GD, antithyroid drugs for less than 3 months. Researchers made the TCR library from RNA that was extracted from PBMCs. These data are taken from a study of regulatory T cells in long-lasting Graves disease. According to the study, TCR beta libraries were built with iRepertoire HTBI primers and CDR3-region Arm-PCR. A single record per CDR3 protein comes from TCRdb applying MiXCR to the multiplex PCR reads. The profile shows roughly 500,000 distinct CDR3 sequences, about 14% of them singletons. Study results and limitations: With persistent disease, TRBV28, TRBJ1-2 and TRBJ2-5 were the favored segments.

This same sample was also taken into another study, of T cells in Graves' hyperthyroidism and ophthalmopathy.

The material sequenced was peripheral blood mononuclear cells (PBMCs), taken at new diagnosis, from a patient treated with antithyroid drugs. The gene calls are TRBV12-3 or TRBV12-4 and TRBJ2-1; D gene unclear. The receptor was isolated from a woman aged 50 to 65 with Graves disease. The CDR3 loop reads CASRDYNEQFF. CDR3 in DNA: TGTGCCAGCAGAGACTACAATGAGCAGTTCTTC.